Shown below are 20 T cell receptor beta chains from a single sample sequenced in a study of post-analysis software for immune sequencing data. General study findings and limits: About 5 TRBV segments were significantly more frequent in patients than in controls. TRBV5-6, TRBV5-1 and TRBV20-1 were among these segments.

These receptors' targets are unknown. Carried by the TCR beta cDNA libraries were unique molecular identifiers. Each CDR3 protein gets one entry after TCRdb re-called the PCR reads with MiXCR. The table lists roughly 180,000 distinct CDR3 sequences, around 30% of them singletons. The sample taken for sequencing was blood. The receptors derive from a girl aged 5-17 years with multiple sclerosis.

This clonotype is judged medium-sized. The chain has TRBV28 and TRBJ2-7; no clear D gene. Germline V lookup: CDR1 MDHEN, CDR2 SYDVKM. The CDR3 loop spans 13 amino acids. Trimming pared 6 bases from V and 6 bases from J, leaving 15 bases between. The CDR3 bases are TGTGCCAGCAGAGGCCGACCTCCGGCCGAGCAGTACTTC. Translation gives CASRGRPPAEQYF.

This clonotype was seen at least ten times. CDR3 sequence (DNA): TGTGCCAGCAGTGCATCGGGACTACTTACTCTATACAATGAGCAGTTCTTC. Translation gives CASSASGLLTLYNEQFF. The rearrangement links TRBV6-1 to TRBJ2-1; 7 positions match TRBD2. V shed 4 bases, J shed 4 bases, and the junction held 13 bases outside the gene matches. The CDR3 has 17 residues. Germline lookup yields CDR1 MNHNS and CDR2 SASEGT.

This clonotype was detected ten times or more. The chain couples TRBV11-3 to TRBJ2-3, with D unresolved. From germline, CDR1 is SGHNT and CDR2 YENEEA. Between the trimmed V and J ends, which lost 1 base and 2 bases, there was a span of 13 bases. The CDR3 consists of 16 residues. DNA for the CDR3: TGTGCCAGCAGCTTAGGGGTTAGCCATTCCACAGATACGCAGTATTTT. It translates to CASSLGVSHSTDTQYF.

Notes on this clonotype: A much bigger clone sits one base away, suggesting this may be a read error. The chain uses TRBV11-2 and TRBJ2-6; tentatively, D is TRBD2 (6 bases). Germline assignment: CDR1 SGHAT and CDR2 FQNNGV. V lost 8 bases and J lost 3, with 11 bases in between. The length of the CDR3 is 14 residues. CDR3 amino acids: CASAGTLGANVLTF. DNA for the CDR3: TGTGCCAGCGCGGGGACGCTTGGGGCCAACGTCCTGACTTTC.

This clonotype was picked up a small number of times. This chain links TRBV6-2 or TRBV6-3 with TRBJ2-1; D is unresolved. Germline V gene sequence: CDR1 MNHEY, CDR2 SVGEGT. Trimming shortened V by 2 bases and J by 5 bases, and 4 bases separated the two germline ends. CDR3 length: 12 amino acids. The CDR3 coding sequence is TGTGCCAGCAGTTACCCCAACAATGAGCAGTTCTTC. This sequence encodes CASSYPNNEQFF.

The V gene is TRBV6-1, the J gene TRBJ2-3; 12 nucleotides match TRBD2. Germline V gene data show CDR1 as MNHNS and CDR2 as SASEGT. The V segment lost 6 bases and the J segment 6 bases; nucleotides outside the gene matches: 7. There are 15 residues in the CDR3. The CDR3 nucleotides are TGTGCCAGCAGACTTCTAGCGGGGGGGCTGGATACGCAGTATTTT. It is translated as CASRLLAGGLDTQYF.

The chain employs TRBV6-6 and TRBJ2-3; D is uncertain. Germline values: CDR1 MNHNY, CDR2 SVGAGI (reference sequence). Trimming removed 6 bases from V and 2 bases from J, with 15 bases in between. The CDR3 totals 15 residues. CDR3 region: CASSLPLRYTDTQYF. In DNA, the CDR3 is TGTGCCAGCAGCCTCCCGTTGAGGTACACAGATACGCAGTATTTT.

This clonotype showed up just once. This rearrangement joins TRBV20-1 to TRBJ2-1; 9 nucleotides align to TRBD2. Germline CDR1 DFQATT, CDR2 SNEGSKA (reference sequence). V lost 3 bases, J lost 4 bases, and 7 bases stayed unmatched. The CDR3 runs 15 residues. CDR3 in amino acids: CSARISGRLYNEQFF. DNA for the CDR3: TGCAGTGCTAGGATTAGCGGGAGACTGTACAATGAGCAGTTCTTC.

This chain links TRBV2 with TRBJ2-5; D might be TRBD1 or TRBD2, each matching 5 bases. CDR3 size: 15 residues. Between the trimmed V and J ends, which lost 6 bases and 1 base, there was a span of 15 bases. The germline V gene encodes CDR1 SNHLY and CDR2 FYNNEI. CDR3 coding DNA: TGTGCCAGCAGCCCGGGACCGCGAACCCAAGAGACCCAGTACTTC. Its protein product is CASSPGPRTQETQYF.

The rearrangement links TRBV10-3 to TRBJ2-7; the match to TRBD2 covers 9 bases. J was trimmed by 7 bases and V by 6 bases; bases with no gene match: 13. The CDR3 spans 15 residues. Germline V gene lookup returns CDR1 ENHRY and CDR2 SYGVKD. The CDR3 is CAIRRDIAGDAEQYF. As DNA, the CDR3 is TGTGCCATCAGGAGGGACATAGCGGGGGACGCGGAGCAGTACTTC.

The chain recombines TRBV10-3 with TRBJ2-3; the D is unclear. V gave up 6 bases and J gave up 2 bases, with 12 bases separating them. This CDR3 is built from 14 residues. The germline V gene encodes CDR1 ENHRY and CDR2 SYGVKD. The DNA of the CDR3 is TGTGCCATCAGGCTGGACGGATCCACAGATACGCAGTATTTT. Its translation is CAIRLDGSTDTQYF.

This clonotype was seen repeatedly, ten times or more. The chain couples TRBV6-5 to TRBJ2-3, with 10 nucleotides matching TRBD2. The CDR3 totals 13 residues. The germline V gene has CDR1 MNHEY and CDR2 SVGAGI. Trimming cost V 6 bases and J 5 bases; bases outside gene matches: 2. Written as DNA, the CDR3 is TGTGCCAGCAGCCGGACTAGCGGAGATACGCAGTATTTT. The encoded protein is CASSRTSGDTQYF.

The chain uses TRBV7-2 and TRBJ2-7; no reliable D call. V lost 3 bases and J lost 1, with 16 bases in between. Germline V CDR1 and CDR2: SGHTA, FQGNSA. This CDR3 has 16 amino acids. The CDR3 spells CASSFYDPLRSYEQYF. The CDR3 nucleotides read TGTGCCAGCAGCTTCTACGATCCTTTAAGGTCCTACGAGCAGTACTTC.

In this sample, this clonotype turned up many times. The J gene is TRBJ2-5, the V gene TRBV12-3 or TRBV12-4, with D perhaps matching TRBD1 (6 bases). V gave up 6 bases and J gave up 5 bases, with 22 bases separating them. This CDR3 region has 16 residues. The CDR3 DNA is TGTGCCAGCAGCCCCCCCGCGGCAGGGGTTGGGGAGACCCAGTACTTC. Translating it yields CASSPPAAGVGETQYF.

The rearrangement joins TRBV6-2 or TRBV6-3 to TRBJ1-3, with 9 bases fitting TRBD1. Per the germline V gene, CDR1 is MNHEY and CDR2 is SVGEGT. Losses at the gene ends were 10 bases for V and 0 bases for J; bases not matched to a gene: 10. CDR3 length: 16 amino acids. CDR3 residues: CATEDRGTNSGNTIYF. CDR3 sequence (DNA): TGTGCCACGGAGGACAGGGGAACCAACTCTGGAAACACCATATATTTT.

This clonotype was seen many times. The gene calls are TRBV6-5 and TRBJ2-1; D perhaps matches TRBD2 (5 bases). Looked up from germline, CDR1 is MNHEY and CDR2 is SVGAGI. The CDR3 spans 16 residues. Trimming cost V 2 bases and J 6 bases, with 17 bases left between them. CDR3 protein: CASSYRGAGDPNEQFF. The DNA of the CDR3 is TGTGCCAGCAGTTACCGCGGTGCGGGTGACCCCAATGAGCAGTTCTTC.

This clonotype has more than one count but fewer than ten. The chain recombines TRBV12-3 or TRBV12-4 with TRBJ2-2; 11 nucleotides line up with TRBD2. The CDR3 runs 15 residues. J lost 4 bases, V lost 3 bases, and 1 base had no gene match. The CDR3 loop is CASSLTSGTTGELFF. In nucleotides, the CDR3 is TGTGCCAGCAGTTTGACTAGCGGGACCACCGGGGAGCTGTTTTTT.

This clonotype was detected many times. The chain is built from TRBV5-1 and TRBJ2-1, with 13 bases lining up with TRBD2. There are 14 residues in the CDR3. Per the germline V gene, CDR1 is SGHRS and CDR2 is YFSETQ. Unmatched junction bases numbered 4, after V lost 3 bases and J lost 10 bases. The CDR3 sequence is CASSSGTSGIEQFF. The CDR3 nucleotides read TGCGCCAGCAGCTCCGGGACTAGCGGGATCGAGCAGTTCTTC.

Regarding this clonotype: Given a much more abundant clone one base away, this may be a read error. The rearrangement joins TRBV12-3 or TRBV12-4 to TRBJ1-2; TRBD1 matches at 10 bases. Trimming took 8 bases from V and 12 from J; bases not matched to a gene: 18. The CDR3 loop spans 15 amino acids. In DNA form, the CDR3 reads TGTGCCAGCGGCCAAGGGGGACAGGGGCCACCCTCAGACACCTTC. Amino acid sequence: CASGQGGQGPPSDTF.

CDR3 in DNA: TGTGCCAGCAGCCTAGCGGGAGGGTCAGGGGAGCAGTTCTTC. This encodes CASSLAGGSGEQFF. The chain carries TRBV11-2 and TRBJ2-1; 12 positions agree with TRBD2. Germline CDR1 and CDR2: SGHAT and FQNNGV. V shed 5 bases and J 10 bases; nucleotides not matched to a gene: 6. The CDR3 totals 14 residues.